A few counts support the clone carrying this T cell receptor beta chain. These data belong to a study of blood T cell repertoires in COVID-19. Participants came from some 23 US areas, aged roughly 18 to 95 years. Original data processing: Amplification with reference gene primers provided the estimates of nucleated cell counts. Some clones are missing from TCRdb's copy, which holds only in-frame ones; the method was immunoSEQ multiplex PCR. V and J calls and clone size come straight from that table; D and trimming were deduced from the DNA. The profile shows about 320,000 clones, 75% to 90% of them singletons. This TCR was sampled from a man in his 60s who had recovered from COVID-19. Sequencing was carried out using PBMCs or T cells enriched from blood (not recorded which).

The CDR3, as DNA: TGTGCCTGGCAGAAACTAGCGGGATCCTCCTACGAGCAGTACTTC. It is translated as CAWQKLAGSSYEQYF. The rearrangement joins TRBV30 to TRBJ2-7, with 10 positions matching TRBD2. After removal of 5 bases from V and 0 bases from J, the junction contained 7 bases not matched to a gene. Germline CDR1 is GTSNPN and CDR2 is SVGIG (reference sequence). The CDR3 spans 15 residues. Based on the CDR3 plus reference TRBV30 and TRBJ2-7, the full variable domain is SQTIHQWPATLVQPVGSPLSLECTVEGTSNPNLYWYRQAAGRGLQLLFYSVGIGQISSEVPQNLSASRPQDRQFILSSKKLLLSDSGFYLCAWQKLAGSSYEQYFGPGTRLTVT.